The sequence of this T cell receptor beta chain was determined in a study of T cell repertoires in cytomegalovirus infection. TCRdb independently ran MiXCR on the reads; one entry per CDR3 protein. This sample has under 500,000 distinct CDR3 sequences; roughly 43% occur once, and the top ten carry roughly two fifths. Study-wide results and limits: Carriers of CMV and the relevant HLA type were discriminated by public TCR beta frequency.

Comment on this clonotype: Antigen: not known.

The CDR3 is 15 residues long. Germline trimming cut 5 bases from V and 5 bases from J; bases unmatched to any gene: 8. Germline-derived CDR1 and CDR2 are MNHNS and SASEGT. This sequence joins TRBV6-1 and TRBJ2-7; 11 bases line up with TRBD2. The TCR was taken from a human donor in good health (CMV status not recorded). Some clones in this sample may be carry-over from other donors' samples. The sequenced sample was cultured PBMCs, obtained from culture after CMV antigen stimulation. CDR3 DNA sequence: TGTGCCAGCAGTCACCGGACTAGCGGGTCTAACGAGCAGTACTTC. Translation gives CASSHRTSGSNEQYF.